These 32 T cell receptor beta chains share one sample of origin, sequenced in a study of shared clonotypes between healthy human individuals. Some clones are missing from TCRdb's copy, which holds only in-frame ones; the method was immunoSEQ multiplex PCR. This sample has some 1 million clones, with approximately 76% found just once. Sample: memory CD4+ T cells sorted from blood. Noted subset: CD45RA-negative fraction. Every receptor here comes from a man aged 18 to 29 in good health.

The table lists this clone with a count of one. The V gene is TRBV25-1, the J gene TRBJ2-1; possible D gene TRBD2, 6 bases. Germline CDR1 and CDR2: MGHDK and SYGVNS. V was shortened by 4 bases and J by 3 bases, with 10 bases between the two germline ends. This CDR3 region has 14 residues. CDR3 bases: TGTGCCAGCAGTGTGGCGGGGTACTACAATGAGCAGTTCTTC. Protein product: CASSVAGYYNEQFF.

The rearrangement links TRBV6-1 to TRBJ1-4; 8 bases line up with TRBD1. J was trimmed by 7 bases and V by 2 bases; bases with no gene match: 6. CDR3 size: 15 residues. CDR1 is MNHNS and CDR2 is SASEGT in the germline V gene. The CDR3 DNA sequence: TGTGCCAGCAGTGAATTGCAGGGGGCGCGTGAAAAACTGTTTTTT. As protein: CASSELQGAREKLFF.

The V gene is TRBV11-2, the J gene TRBJ2-5; unclear D gene. This CDR3 region has 11 residues. Trimming stripped 5 bases from V and 1 base from J, with 2 bases between. Germline CDR1 is SGHAT and CDR2 is FQNNGV. The CDR3 loop reads CASSVQETQYF. The CDR3 bases are TGTGCCAGCAGCGTCCAAGAGACCCAGTACTTC.

This rearrangement joins TRBV11-3 to TRBJ1-1; TRBD1 aligns across 7 bases. CDR3 size: 14 residues. V lost 1 base to trimming and J lost 4 bases; unmatched junction nucleotides: 3. Germline CDR1 and CDR2: SGHNT and YENEEA. The CDR3 protein is CASSLGGQTTEAFF. In DNA, the CDR3 is TGTGCCAGCAGCTTAGGGGGACAGACCACTGAAGCTTTCTTT.

The rearrangement uses TRBV6-6 and TRBJ1-2; TRBD1 agrees at 7 bases. Germline trimming cut 6 bases from V and 2 bases from J; bases unmatched to any gene: 6. The CDR3 has 14 residues. Germline CDR1 MNHNY, CDR2 SVGAGI (reference sequence). DNA of the CDR3: TGTGCCAGCAGCGTGATGACAGGGAACTATGGCTACACCTTC. Amino acid sequence: CASSVMTGNYGYTF.

The V call is TRBV9, the J call TRBJ1-5; D unclear. V was trimmed by 4 bases and J by 4 bases, leaving 18 bases between them. The CDR3 covers 16 residues. Germline-derived CDR1 and CDR2 are SGDLS and YYNGEE. CDR3 region: CASSPKAHRGNQPQHF. CDR3 bases: TGTGCCAGCAGCCCCAAGGCCCATAGAGGTAATCAGCCCCAGCATTTT.

V is TRBV6-1 and J is TRBJ1-1, with D maybe TRBD1 (5 bases). The CDR3 runs 13 residues. CDR1 and CDR2 (germline): MNHNS, SASEGT. V was pared by 5 bases and J by 1 base, with 8 bases between. CDR3 residues: CASSTDRNTEAFF. The CDR3 DNA reads as TGTGCCAGCAGTACTGACAGGAACACTGAAGCTTTCTTT.

This chain joins TRBV18 and TRBJ2-7; 10 bases map to TRBD1. Germline V lookup: CDR1 KGHSH, CDR2 LQKENI. The CDR3 extends over 14 amino acids. Trimming removed 2 bases from V and 7 bases from J; junction bases left unmatched: 5. CDR3: CASSPETGGSEQYF. CDR3 DNA sequence: TGTGCCAGCTCACCAGAGACAGGGGGCTCAGAGCAGTACTTC.

The V and J genes are TRBV30 and TRBJ2-7; D unclear. Germline CDR1 and CDR2: GTSNPN and SVGIG (reference sequence). Trimming pared 0 bases from V and 5 bases from J, leaving 5 bases between. CDR3 size: 11 residues. CDR3 DNA: TGTGCCTGGAGTGTAAAAGACGAGCAGTACTTC. Its translation is CAWSVKDEQYF.

The V call is TRBV15, the J call TRBJ2-2; TRBD2 matches 12 bases. This CDR3 has 17 amino acids. V lost 0 bases to trimming and J lost 7 bases; unmatched junction nucleotides: 6. CDR1 LNHNV and CDR2 YYDKDF come from the germline V gene (reference sequence). The CDR3: CATSRDLSSGRVGELFF. In DNA, the CDR3 is TGTGCCACCAGCAGAGATCTGTCTAGCGGGAGGGTCGGGGAGCTGTTTTTT.

This CDR3 reads CAIKASGYNEQFF. CDR3 in DNA: TGTGCCATCAAGGCTAGCGGTTACAATGAGCAGTTCTTC. V and J are TRBV10-3 and TRBJ2-1; 7 nucleotides match TRBD2. Unmatched junction bases numbered 4, after V lost 7 bases and J lost 4 bases. There are 13 residues in the CDR3. Germline V gene data show CDR1 as ENHRY and CDR2 as SYGVKD.

Of note for this clone: Other nucleotide sequences in the sample specify the same CDR3. V gene TRBV29-1 combines with J gene TRBJ1-2; 7 bases match TRBD1. The CDR3 is 13 residues long. Germline V gene data show CDR1 as SQVTM and CDR2 as ANQGSEA. Trimming at V came to 5 bases and at J to 2 bases, leaving 5 bases not matched to a gene. CDR3 region: CSVRQGVNYGYTF. As DNA, the CDR3 is TGCAGCGTTCGCCAGGGGGTGAACTATGGCTACACCTTC.

A few counts support this clone. The chain uses TRBV5-1 and TRBJ1-3; D unresolved. The V gene lost 6 bases and the J gene lost 1 base, with 11 bases spanning the gap. The CDR3 sequence is 14 residues long. Germline-derived CDR1 and CDR2 are SGHRS and YFSETQ. The CDR3 sequence is CASTTDPSGNTIYF. The DNA of the CDR3 is TGCGCCAGCACCACAGACCCTTCTGGAAACACCATATATTTT.

The chain is built from TRBV6-5 and TRBJ1-3; no reliable D call. V was pared by 4 bases and J by 1 base, with 8 bases between. CDR3 size: 14 residues. Per the germline V gene, CDR1 is MNHEY and CDR2 is SVGAGI. The CDR3 is CASSSTPSGNTIYF. For the CDR3, the DNA is TGTGCCAGCAGTTCCACCCCATCTGGAAACACCATATATTTT.

In its sample, this clone was seen once. The CDR3 DNA reads TGTGCCAGCAGTGTGGGGGGAGTCTACAATGAGCAGTTCTTC. This gives the protein CASSVGGVYNEQFF. J is TRBJ2-1 and V is TRBV2; TRBD2 might be the D (6 bases). The CDR3 contains 14 residues. V was clipped by 4 bases and J by 3 bases, with 10 bases between them. CDR1 SNHLY and CDR2 FYNNEI come from the germline V gene.

This clone has just a few counts. V usage is TRBV19 and J usage is TRBJ2-3; D could derive from TRBD1 or TRBD2 (5 bases each). The CDR3 is made up of 16 amino acids. In germline, CDR1 is LNHDA, CDR2 SQIVND (reference sequence). Trimming shortened V by 3 bases and J by 6 bases, and 19 bases separated the two germline ends. CDR3 loop: CASSISGAKLGDTQYF. CDR3 bases: TGTGCCAGTAGTATTTCCGGGGCGAAACTGGGGGATACGCAGTATTTT.

As regards this clone: Distinct nucleotide sequences in the sample also encode this CDR3. V usage is TRBV7-9 and J usage is TRBJ2-3; D is undetermined. The ends were cut back, 5 bases at V and 0 bases at J, with 3 bases in the middle. The CDR3 runs 12 residues. CDR1 and CDR2 (germline): SEHNR, FQNEAQ (reference sequence). The CDR3 sequence is CASSPSTDTQYF. For the CDR3, the DNA is TGTGCCAGCAGCCCGAGCACAGATACGCAGTATTTT.

The gene calls are TRBV5-4 and TRBJ2-2; 7 bases align to TRBD2. After removal of 3 bases from V and 0 bases from J, the junction contained 2 bases not matched to a gene. This CDR3 has 15 residues. CDR1 SGHNT and CDR2 YYREEE come from the germline V gene (reference sequence). The CDR3 is CASSSTSANTGELFF. CDR3 DNA: TGTGCCAGCAGCTCCACTAGCGCGAACACCGGGGAGCTGTTTTTT. Drawing the rest from reference TRBV5-4 and TRBJ2-2, the complete variable domain is ETGVTQSPTHLIKTRGQQVTLRCSSQSGHNTVSWYQQALGQGPQFIFQYYREEENGRGNFPPRFSGLQFPNYSSELNVNALELDDSALYLCASSSTSANTGELFFGEGSRLTVL.

This chain connects TRBV19 to TRBJ2-3; D call uncertain. The length of the CDR3 is 15 residues. Trimming pared 4 bases from V and 1 base from J, leaving 12 bases between. The germline gives CDR1 LNHDA, CDR2 SQIVND (reference sequence). DNA of the CDR3: TGTGCCAGTAGTAATTTTGGCGGAGGCACAGATACGCAGTATTTT. Translating it yields CASSNFGGGTDTQYF.

The V call is TRBV27, the J call TRBJ1-2; D possibly corresponds to TRBD1 (5 bases). The CDR3 contains 16 residues. V lost 3 bases and J 7 bases, leaving 21 bases between the germline ends. Germline V CDR1 and CDR2: MNHEY, SMNVEV (reference sequence). The CDR3 protein is CASSLGGLALGGGYTF. As DNA, the CDR3 is TGTGCCAGCAGTTTGGGGGGACTCGCTCTCGGGGGTGGCTACACCTTC.

The chain couples TRBV6-5 to TRBJ1-1; the D gene is possibly TRBD1 (5 bases). CDR1 MNHEY and CDR2 SVGAGI come from the germline V gene. The ends were cut back, 2 bases at V and 3 bases at J, with 10 bases in the middle. The length of the CDR3 is 14 residues. CDR3 in amino acids: CASSYPGADTEAFF. DNA for the CDR3: TGTGCCAGCAGTTACCCCGGGGCCGACACTGAAGCTTTCTTT.

On this clone: This sample also contains other DNA sequences that code for the same CDR3. CDR3 sequence: CASSYGTANTEAFF. The CDR3 DNA follows: TGTGCCAGCAGCTACGGGACGGCGAACACTGAAGCTTTCTTT. The chain uses TRBV27 and TRBJ1-1; possible D gene TRBD1, 5 bases. V was shortened by 6 bases and J by 1 base, with 12 bases between the two germline ends. CDR1 is MNHEY, CDR2 SMNVEV, per germline (reference sequence). The length of the CDR3 is 14 residues.

The CDR3 spells CAWSRTASGTQHF. The CDR3 DNA sequence: TGTGCCTGGAGTAGGACGGCCTCCGGGACCCAGCATTTT. The chain has TRBV30 and TRBJ1-5; D ambiguous. Germline values: CDR1 GTSNPN, CDR2 SVGIG (reference sequence). V was cut by 2 bases and J by 11 bases, with 16 bases left in between. CDR3 length: 13 amino acids.

In its sample, this clone was seen once. This chain links TRBV14 with TRBJ2-1; D not resolved. The V gene's germline CDR1 is SGHDN and CDR2 FVKESK. The CDR3 runs 12 residues. V was shortened by 4 bases and J by 9 bases, with 10 bases between the two germline ends. CDR3 protein: CASSPRYGEQFF. CDR3 bases: TGTGCCAGCAGCCCCAGATACGGTGAGCAGTTCTTC. Drawing the rest from reference TRBV14 and TRBJ2-1, the complete variable domain is EAGVTQFPSHSVIEKGQTVTLRCDPISGHDNLYWYRRVMGKEIKFLLHFVKESKQDESGMPNNRFLAERTGGTYSTLKVQPAELEDSGVYFCASSPRYGEQFFGPGTRLTVL.

The genes are TRBV11-2 and TRBJ2-2; 9 bases are shared with TRBD2. Germline values: CDR1 SGHAT, CDR2 FQNNGV. The CDR3 runs 16 residues. V was pared by 5 bases and J by 4 bases, with 8 bases of the junction left unmatched. The CDR3 here is CASSPTSGWGTGELFF. The CDR3 bases are TGTGCCAGCAGCCCTACTAGCGGGTGGGGCACCGGGGAGCTGTTTTTT.

In this sample, this clone turned up once. The chain employs TRBV6-5 and TRBJ2-1; possibly TRBD2 for D (5 bases). Germline values: CDR1 MNHEY, CDR2 SVGAGI. The CDR3 sequence is 11 residues long. V dropped 6 bases and J dropped 9 bases, with 9 bases sitting between them. CDR3 DNA: TGTGCCAGCAGCCTCGGAGGTGAGCAGTTCTTC. It codes for CASSLGGEQFF.

V and J are TRBV10-3 and TRBJ2-5, with unresolved D. Germline-derived CDR1 and CDR2 are ENHRY and SYGVKD. Trimming left V 3 bases short and J 0 bases short, with 8 bases between. CDR3 length: 14 amino acids. CDR3 in DNA: TGTGCCATCAGTGAAAGGAACAACCAAGAGACCCAGTACTTC. Encoded protein: CAISERNNQETQYF.

The J gene is TRBJ2-3, the V gene TRBV6-1, with TRBD2 identical over 10 bases. The V gene end was trimmed by 3 bases and the J gene end by 6 bases; junction bases not matched to a gene: 9. Looked up from germline, CDR1 is MNHNS and CDR2 is SASEGT. The CDR3 is 16 amino acids. The CDR3 loop reads CASSDPIAGGMDTQYF. CDR3 bases: TGTGCCAGCAGTGACCCCATAGCGGGGGGTATGGATACGCAGTATTTT.

The V and J genes are TRBV9 and TRBJ2-3; D is perhaps TRBD2 (7 bases). Looked up from germline, CDR1 is SGDLS and CDR2 is YYNGEE. V was shortened by 0 bases and J by 4 bases, with 18 bases between the two germline ends. The CDR3 loop spans 17 amino acids. CDR3 bases: TGTGCCAGCAGCGTAGCTCCGATGGGGGGGCGGGCAGATACGCAGTATTTT. Protein: CASSVAPMGGRADTQYF. Full variable domain (rest looked up from reference TRBV9 and TRBJ2-3): DSGVTQTPKHLITATGQRVTLRCSPRSGDLSVYWYQQSLDQGLQFLIQYYNGEERAKGNILERFSAQQFPDLHSELNLSSLELGDSALYFCASSVAPMGGRADTQYFGPGTRLTVL.

J is TRBJ1-5 and V is TRBV28; TRBD1 is a possible D gene (6 bases). The CDR3 extends over 17 amino acids. CDR1 is MDHEN, CDR2 SYDVKM, per germline. V dropped 1 base and J dropped 0 bases, with 13 bases sitting between them. The CDR3, as DNA: TGTGCCAGCAGTTTATCGAGGGGGACCTTTAGCAATCAGCCCCAGCATTTT. Translated, it gives CASSLSRGTFSNQPQHF.

This chain uses TRBV7-3 with TRBJ2-3; 12 bases align to TRBD2. This CDR3 contains 16 residues. J gave up 0 bases and V 5 bases, and 3 bases lay outside the gene matches. Germline lookup yields CDR1 SGHTA and CDR2 FQGTGA. DNA of the CDR3: TGTGCCAGCAGCATTGGGACTAGCGGGAGCACAGATACGCAGTATTTT. Translation gives CASSIGTSGSTDTQYF.

The rearrangement links TRBV11-2 to TRBJ1-6; D is unclear. Trimming stripped 3 bases from V and 3 bases from J, with 9 bases between. This CDR3 has 15 residues. Germline CDR1 is SGHAT and CDR2 is FQNNGV. CDR3 protein: CASSFEGNYNSPLHF. The CDR3 DNA reads as TGTGCCAGCAGCTTTGAGGGAAACTATAATTCACCCCTCCACTTT.